Below are 30 T cell receptor beta chains sequenced from a single sample in a study of T-cell reconstitution after alpha-beta-depleted transplantation in children. Preparing the TCRbeta library involved the use of unique molecular identifiers. TCRdb recomputed calls from the PCR reads with MiXCR, one row per CDR3 protein. The table shows about 980,000 distinct CDR3 sequences, with roughly 29% occurring only once. The sequencing here drew on PBMCs, mostly from graft donor cells, taken 360 days after TCRalphabeta/CD19-depleted stem cell transplant. These receptors all come from a boy less than two years old who had a stem cell transplant for SCID, so the T cells may come from the graft donor.

The chain uses TRBV28 and TRBJ1-2; D not certain. V was shortened by 6 bases and J by 8 bases, with 10 bases between the two germline ends. Germline V lookup: CDR1 MDHEN, CDR2 SYDVKM. This CDR3 spans 11 amino acids. The CDR3 DNA sequence: TGTGCCAGCAGACAATTTGGGGGCTACACCTTC. Translated, it gives CASRQFGGYTF.

The rearrangement links TRBV20-1 to TRBJ2-5; the match to TRBD2 covers 9 bases. Losses at the gene ends were 2 bases for V and 1 base for J; bases not matched to a gene: 5. CDR1 and CDR2 (germline): DFQATT, SNEGSKA (reference sequence). This CDR3 contains 15 residues. CDR3 loop: CSARTPSGAQETQYF. Written as DNA, the CDR3 is TGCAGTGCTAGAACCCCTAGCGGGGCCCAAGAGACCCAGTACTTC.

This chain links TRBV20-1 with TRBJ1-1; 7 bases align to TRBD1. V shed 6 bases and J 4 bases; nucleotides not matched to a gene: 11. Per the germline V gene, CDR1 is DFQATT and CDR2 is SNEGSKA (reference sequence). The CDR3 is made up of 14 amino acids. The CDR3 nucleotides read TGCAGTGCCGAGTCGACAGGGCGGACCACTGAAGCTTTCTTT. Its protein product is CSAESTGRTTEAFF.

This clonotype appeared a few times. The chain joins TRBV9 to TRBJ2-7, with D possibly matching TRBD1 (6 bases). The V gene lost 2 bases and the J gene lost 0 bases, with 15 bases spanning the gap. The CDR3 sequence is 16 residues long. In germline, CDR1 is SGDLS, CDR2 YYNGEE. In DNA, the CDR3 is TGTGCCAGCAGCGTTACGGACAGTACCAGCTCCTACGAGCAGTACTTC. This encodes CASSVTDSTSSYEQYF.

This chain uses TRBV29-1 with TRBJ2-1; 8 bases line up with TRBD1. V trimming: 5 bases; J trimming: 15 bases; junction bases outside the gene matches: 15. Germline V gene lookup returns CDR1 SQVTM and CDR2 ANQGSEA. This CDR3 is 13 amino acids long. DNA of the CDR3: TGCAGCGTTTTTTCTCCTTCAGGGGGCAGTGGGTTCTTC. Translating gives CSVFSPSGGSGFF.

The chain carries TRBV3-1 and TRBJ2-3; D not certain. Germline V gene lookup returns CDR1 LGHDT and CDR2 YNNKEL (reference sequence). The germline V and J ends were trimmed by 5 bases and 4 bases, with 19 bases remaining between them. The CDR3 sequence is 16 residues long. This CDR3 is CASSIHSSLTADTQYF. CDR3 nucleotides: TGTGCCAGCAGCATTCATTCGTCCTTAACGGCAGATACGCAGTATTTT.

In this sample, this clonotype turned up a few times. The genes are TRBV9 and TRBJ1-1; perhaps TRBD1 as D (5 bases). The CDR3 runs to 16 residues. V was trimmed by 2 bases and J by 4 bases, leaving 18 bases between them. Germline CDR1 SGDLS, CDR2 YYNGEE. The DNA for the CDR3 is TGTGCCAGCAGCGTGGGAGGGGACGGGGGGAGCACTGAAGCTTTCTTT. The encoded protein is CASSVGGDGGSTEAFF. Full variable domain (outside the CDR3, taken from reference TRBV9 and TRBJ1-1): DSGVTQTPKHLITATGQRVTLRCSPRSGDLSVYWYQQSLDQGLQFLIQYYNGEERAKGNILERFSAQQFPDLHSELNLSSLELGDSALYFCASSVGGDGGSTEAFFGQGTRLTVV.

V and J are TRBV3-1 and TRBJ1-1; D remains ambiguous. Trimming pared 0 bases from V and 4 bases from J, leaving 6 bases between. The CDR3 has 13 residues. The germline gives CDR1 LGHDT, CDR2 YNNKEL (reference sequence). The CDR3 is CASSQDRLTEAFF. The CDR3 nucleotides read TGTGCCAGCAGCCAAGATCGGCTCACTGAAGCTTTCTTT.

This clonotype appeared a single time. V gene TRBV4-2 combines with J gene TRBJ1-4, with D uncertain. Germline CDR1 reads LGHNA; CDR2 reads YNFKEQ. The V and J ends lost 4 bases and 7 bases respectively, with 16 bases between them. The CDR3 spans 15 residues. The CDR3 region has the DNA TGTGCCAGCAGCCCCCGCGGAGGGATTGGTGAAAAACTGTTTTTT. This sequence encodes CASSPRGGIGEKLFF.

The CDR3 here is CSVEARYTGLKETQYF. The CDR3 DNA is TGCAGCGTTGAAGCCCGATATACAGGGCTCAAGGAGACCCAGTACTTC. V is TRBV29-1 and J is TRBJ2-5; possibly TRBD1 for D (6 bases). Germline V lookup: CDR1 SQVTM, CDR2 ANQGSEA. The CDR3 contains 16 residues. Trimming left V 1 base short and J 5 bases short, with 20 bases between. The full variable domain, completed using reference TRBV29-1 and TRBJ2-5, is SAVISQKPSRDICQRGTSLTIQCQVDSQVTMMFWYRQQPGQSLTLIATANQGSEATYESGFVIDKFPISRPNLTFSTLTVSNMSPEDSSIYLCSVEARYTGLKETQYFGPGTRLLVL.

There are a few counts of this clonotype. Relative to the germline gene, one junction end is altered; a read error may explain this. The rearrangement uses TRBV20-1 and TRBJ2-5; TRBD1 agrees at 9 bases. Germline V CDR1 and CDR2: DFQATT, SNEGSKA (reference sequence). CDR3 size: 15 residues. CDR3 residues: CSARDSGQGREAQYF. CDR3 DNA: TGCAGTGCTAGAGATTCGGGACAGGGAAGAGAGGCCCAGTACTTC.

This chain connects TRBV10-2 to TRBJ1-2; D may be TRBD1 (6 bases). Trimming took 4 bases from V and 8 from J, leaving 8 bases between them. CDR3 size: 11 residues. The germline CDR1 and CDR2 sequences are WSHSY and SAAADI. The CDR3 loop reads CASSAGEGYTF. The CDR3 DNA follows: TGCGCCAGCAGTGCAGGGGAGGGCTACACCTTC.

This clonotype was detected only a few times. This chain joins TRBV6-1 and TRBJ2-7; D is ambiguous. Germline V gene lookup returns CDR1 MNHNS and CDR2 SASEGT. Trimming shortened V by 8 bases and J by 2 bases, and 19 bases separated the two germline ends. This CDR3 has 15 residues. CDR3 DNA: TGTGCCAGCCAGAGAAGCAGGACGGATACCTACGAGCAGTACTTC. Translated: CASQRSRTDTYEQYF.

This clonotype was counted between two and nine times. CDR3 sequence reads: CSADSTLHLPYEQYF. CDR3 coding DNA: TGCAGTGCGGATTCGACCCTCCACCTCCCCTACGAGCAGTACTTC. This chain links TRBV20-1 with TRBJ2-7; no reliable D call. CDR3 length: 15 amino acids. Germline CDR1 is DFQATT and CDR2 is SNEGSKA (reference sequence). V lost 6 bases to trimming and J lost 2 bases, with 20 bases between them.

The gene calls are TRBV1 and TRBJ2-1. TRBV1 is given as a pseudogene. This CDR3 is 14 amino acids long. The CDR3, as DNA: TGCACCAGCAGCCAAGGTTTTTGTGACAATGAGCAGTTCTTC. The encoded protein is CTSSQGFCDNEQFF.

This clonotype was observed a few times. The genes are TRBV20-1 and TRBJ2-1; 10 nucleotides align to TRBD2. The CDR3 consists of 16 residues. CDR1 DFQATT and CDR2 SNEGSKA come from the germline V gene (reference sequence). J gave up 0 bases and V 7 bases, and 9 bases lay outside the gene matches. The CDR3 loop is CSGLAGGRSSYNEQFF. The DNA of the CDR3 is TGCAGTGGACTAGCGGGCGGTCGGAGCTCCTACAATGAGCAGTTCTTC.

This clonotype was seen ten or more times. The chain links TRBV12-3 or TRBV12-4 to TRBJ2-2; D unclear. The V end was cut by 3 bases, the J end by 6 bases, with 2 bases between. The length of the CDR3 is 11 residues. The CDR3 reads CASSFPGELFF. CDR3 in DNA: TGTGCCAGCAGTTTCCCCGGGGAGCTGTTTTTT.

V and J are TRBV9 and TRBJ2-7; D is uncertain. Trimming stripped 4 bases from V and 6 bases from J, with 11 bases between. This CDR3 comprises 12 residues. Germline V gives CDR1 SGDLS, CDR2 YYNGEE. CDR3 loop: CASSYDVGEQYF. The CDR3 DNA follows: TGTGCCAGCAGCTACGACGTGGGCGAGCAGTACTTC.

This clonotype was observed a handful of times. The rearrangement links TRBV12-3 or TRBV12-4 to TRBJ2-7; 11 nucleotides align to TRBD2. V lost 7 bases, J lost 2 bases, and 7 bases stayed unmatched. The CDR3 runs 15 residues. The chain's CDR3 is CASNPSGGPPYEQYF. CDR3 sequence (DNA): TGTGCCAGCAATCCTAGCGGGGGGCCACCCTACGAGCAGTACTTC.

This chain joins TRBV30 and TRBJ2-2; D not resolved. V was pared by 2 bases and J by 5 bases, with 18 bases between. Germline V CDR1 and CDR2: GTSNPN, SVGIG (reference sequence). The CDR3 has 16 amino acids. The CDR3 bases are TGTGCCTGGAGTAGTCGTAGGAGTCGTCCTACCGGGGAGCTGTTTTTT. Amino acid sequence: CAWSSRRSRPTGELFF. Based on the CDR3 plus reference TRBV30 and TRBJ2-2, the full variable domain is SQTIHQWPATLVQPVGSPLSLECTVEGTSNPNLYWYRQAAGRGLQLLFYSVGIGQISSEVPQNLSASRPQDRQFILSSKKLLLSDSGFYLCAWSSRRSRPTGELFFGEGSRLTVL.

CDR3 DNA sequence: TGCGCCAGCAGCCAAGGACTTGCCAATCCCTACGAGCAGTACTTC. Translating gives CASSQGLANPYEQYF. This chain joins TRBV4-3 and TRBJ2-7, with D hard to call. Germline-derived CDR1 and CDR2 are LGHNA and YSLEER. The CDR3 loop spans 15 amino acids. V was cut by 1 base and J by 2 bases, with 12 bases left in between.

The J gene is TRBJ2-2, the V gene TRBV11-2; 7 positions agree with TRBD1. V shed 5 bases and J 6 bases; nucleotides not matched to a gene: 9. Germline CDR1 is SGHAT and CDR2 is FQNNGV. The CDR3 has 15 residues. The CDR3 loop is CASSIDRVQAGELFF. The CDR3 nucleotides read TGTGCCAGCAGCATCGACAGGGTGCAGGCCGGGGAGCTGTTTTTT.

The chain couples TRBV6-5 to TRBJ2-7; D call uncertain. Germline assignment: CDR1 MNHEY and CDR2 SVGAGI. V lost 2 bases to trimming and J lost 7 bases, with 6 bases between them. This CDR3 region has 11 residues. CDR3 DNA: TGTGCCAGCAGTTACGCCTTGGAGCAGTACTTC. It translates to CASSYALEQYF.

There are a few counts of this clonotype. The chain has TRBV5-8 and TRBJ2-6, with D maybe TRBD2 (6 bases). CDR3 length equals 16 residues. Trimming left V 2 bases short and J 7 bases short, with 16 bases between. Per germline, CDR1 SGHTS and CDR2 YDEGEE. The DNA for the CDR3 is TGTGCCAGCAGCTTATTCGGGGGTCTTGGTGCCAACGTCCTGACTTTC. Protein: CASSLFGGLGANVLTF.

The DNA of the CDR3 is TGTGCCAGCAGTTTTCGTCTAGCGGGTACGTCTGCCAACGTCCTGACTTTC. It codes for CASSFRLAGTSANVLTF. The chain combines TRBV12-3 or TRBV12-4 with TRBJ2-6, with 8 bases lining up with TRBD2. CDR3 length equals 17 residues. The trim removed 3 bases at V and 7 bases at J, leaving 11 bases unmatched.

The gene calls are TRBV7-6 and TRBJ1-1; no reliable D call. Germline V gene lookup returns CDR1 SGHVS and CDR2 FNYEAQ. The CDR3 is 14 residues long. V was clipped by 5 bases and J by 1 base, with 11 bases between them. The CDR3 sequence is CASSAEERNTEAFF. CDR3 nucleotide sequence: TGTGCCAGCAGCGCCGAGGAGAGGAACACTGAAGCTTTCTTT.

There are a few counts of this clonotype. The chain carries TRBV20-1 and TRBJ2-2, with 8 bases lining up with TRBD1. The CDR3 runs 17 residues. CDR1 DFQATT and CDR2 SNEGSKA come from the germline V gene (reference sequence). Trimming cost V 3 bases and J 7 bases; bases outside gene matches: 16. The CDR3 protein is CSASIPRPGGYGGELFF. The CDR3 coding sequence is TGCAGTGCTAGCATTCCCCGGCCAGGGGGCTATGGCGGGGAGCTGTTTTTT.

This clonotype has a handful of counts. The genes are TRBV9 and TRBJ2-1, with 9 bases fitting TRBD2. Germline values: CDR1 SGDLS, CDR2 YYNGEE. The CDR3 spans 16 residues. Losses at the gene ends were 2 bases for V and 4 bases for J; bases not matched to a gene: 7. DNA for the CDR3: TGTGCCAGCAGCGTGGCGGGGGGGCCGGGATACAATGAGCAGTTCTTC. Its protein product is CASSVAGGPGYNEQFF.

The table lists this clonotype with a few counts. In DNA, the CDR3 is TGTGCCAGCAGTCGGACAGGGATAGCCGAGCAGTACTTC. It yields the protein CASSRTGIAEQYF. V usage is TRBV6-1 and J usage is TRBJ2-7; 8 nucleotides match TRBD1. V trimming: 5 bases; J trimming: 6 bases; junction bases outside the gene matches: 6. The CDR3 runs to 13 residues. Germline V gene sequence: CDR1 MNHNS, CDR2 SASEGT.

This chain uses TRBV20-1 with TRBJ2-7, with 9 bases that match TRBD2. This CDR3 has 14 residues. Trimming removed 1 base from V and 3 bases from J; junction bases left unmatched: 4. The germline gives CDR1 DFQATT, CDR2 SNEGSKA (reference sequence). The CDR3, as DNA: TGCAGTGCTAGAGGTAGCGGGGGTTACTACGAGCAGTACTTC. It translates to CSARGSGGYYEQYF.